This T cell receptor (beta chain) was found in a study of cytomegalovirus exposure and HLA in healthy donors. PCR primers comprised 60 Vbeta and 13 Jbeta primers. Sequencing used immunoSEQ multiplex PCR; TCRdb keeps in-frame clones, though not all of them. The sample lists 80,000 to 130,000 clones; roughly three quarters were seen once. Findings and caveats of the study: TCR beta chains associated with HLA were, in a later analysis, more clonally expanded than equally common others. Reported results showed that the classifier diagnosed cytomegalovirus status with high specificity and sensitivity.

This clone was picked up one time. Its specificity is not known. Germline V lookup: CDR1 LGHNT, CDR2 FRNRAP. CDR3 length: 13 amino acids. The V and J ends lost 6 bases and 1 base respectively, with 7 bases between them. Sample: PBMCs. The rearrangement joins TRBV12-5 to TRBJ1-3; the D gene is possibly TRBD1 (5 bases). The TCR was taken from a woman in her fifties or sixties in good health and CMV-seropositive. The CDR3 sequence: CASGQGSGNTIYF. The CDR3, as DNA: TGTGCTAGTGGGCAGGGATCTGGAAACACCATATATTTT.